The entry that follows covers one T cell receptor (beta chain) sequence. Its target is unknown. Germline V lookup: CDR1 SGHNT, CDR2 YENEEA. This CDR3 contains 14 residues. Trimming cost V 2 bases and J 6 bases; bases outside gene matches: 3. The sample comes from a study of T cell repertoires in cytomegalovirus infection. Overall study context: Evidence of both CMV infection and a matching HLA type came from public TCR beta signatures.

General study findings and limits: Dominant in the ex vivo response were TCR beta clonotypes restricted by HLA-C and specific for CMV. Cumulative frequency of public TCR beta families picked out carriers of CMV plus the relevant HLA.

TCRdb re-analysed the reads in MiXCR, keeping a single row per CDR3 protein. Of roughly 630,000 distinct CDR3 sequences in the sample, 20% to 25% were seen once. Sequencing was carried out using CD8+ T cells from PBMCs. The sequence was collected from a human donor in good health (CMV status not recorded). Some clones in this sample may be carry-over from other donors' samples. The rearrangement uses TRBV11-3 and TRBJ2-2, with 7 positions matching TRBD1. CDR3 protein: CASSLNRGAGELFF. The DNA of the CDR3 is TGTGCCAGCAGCTTAAACAGGGGAGCCGGGGAGCTGTTTTTT.